This T cell receptor beta chain was recorded in a study of cytomegalovirus exposure and HLA in healthy donors. Overall study context: Earlier, 150 million to 200 million T cells were analyzed, and fewer than 120 million unique TCR beta sequences were found among them. Study observations and caveats: The records held CMV serostatus as the only immune exposure information. In a later analysis, HLA-C alleles had the fewest associated TCRs, DRB1 alleles the most. Across donors, sequencing depth was assumed by presence/absence analyses to be roughly uniform.

Germline-derived CDR1 and CDR2 are SGHDT and YYEEEE. The length of the CDR3 is 15 residues. The V and J ends lost 4 bases and 10 bases, in that order; junction bases with no gene match: 14. As regards this clone: Its antigen is still unknown.

The PCR contained 60 Vbeta and 13 Jbeta primers. Here immunoSEQ multiplex PCR was the method, and the copy in TCRdb shows in-frame clones only, minus some. The sample carries 95,000 to 150,000 clones, roughly 80% recorded once. The chain uses TRBV5-6 and TRBJ2-1; TRBD1 aligns across 7 bases. Sequencing was performed on PBMCs. This sequence was found in a female donor in good health and CMV-seropositive. The chain's CDR3 is CASSHQVITDREQFF. CDR3 DNA: TGTGCCAGCAGCCATCAGGTCATCACGGACAGGGAGCAGTTCTTC.